The source of this T cell receptor beta chain is a study of breast tumors, draining lymph nodes, adjacent tissues. Whole-study results and caveats: Findings are consistent with lymph node origin and intratumoral expansion of most tumor T cells.

TCRdb re-analysed the multiplex PCR reads in MiXCR, keeping a single row per CDR3 protein. Of 150,000 to 200,000 distinct CDR3 sequences in the sample, around 33% are singletons; the top ten hold about 3.7%. Breast cancer patients provided tissue from their axillary draining lymph nodes. Trimming cost V 2 bases and J 4 bases, with 0 bases left between them. Germline-derived CDR1 and CDR2 are MNHEY and SVGEGT. The CDR3 length is 11 residues. Comment on this clonotype: Its antigen is unidentified. A much larger clonotype is one base distant, so this may be a read error. The conserved final phenylalanine or tryptophan is absent from the CDR3, which likely points to a read error.

The sequencing sample was made of axillary lymph node tissue. The TCR was taken from a female donor with breast cancer. Some clones in this sample may be carry-over from other donors' samples. This chain joins TRBV6-2 or TRBV6-3 and TRBJ1-3, with unresolved D. CDR3 residues: CASSYGNTIYL. CDR3 nucleotide sequence: TGTGCCAGCAGTTACGGAAACACCATATATCTT.